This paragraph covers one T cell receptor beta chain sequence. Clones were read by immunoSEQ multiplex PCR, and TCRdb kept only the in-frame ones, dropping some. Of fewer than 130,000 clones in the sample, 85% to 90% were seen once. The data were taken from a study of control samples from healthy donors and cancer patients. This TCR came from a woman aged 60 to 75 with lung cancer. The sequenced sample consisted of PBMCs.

The chain's CDR3 is CASSLGQGVYEQYF. As DNA, the CDR3 is TGTGCCAGCAGTTTAGGACAGGGGGTCTACGAGCAGTACTTC. V gene TRBV27 combines with J gene TRBJ2-7; 10 bases fit TRBD1. The V and J ends lost 2 bases and 3 bases, in that order; junction bases with no gene match: 1. The CDR3 consists of 14 residues. Per the germline V gene, CDR1 is MNHEY and CDR2 is SMNVEV (reference sequence).